This TCR beta chain was observed in a study of CD8+ T cells in alopecia areata. As for the study in general: Twice a day, 5 to 10 mg of oral tofacitinib was administered to treated patients.

Per the germline V gene, CDR1 is SQVTM and CDR2 is ANQGSEA. This CDR3 has 15 residues. The V gene end was trimmed by 1 base and the J gene end by 4 bases; junction bases not matched to a gene: 6. The sequencing template was cDNA reverse transcribed from extracted RNA. Produced via immunoSEQ multiplex PCR; TCRdb's table is partial and in-frame only. Here the sample spans 180,000 or so clones, roughly 60% being singletons. The sequencing here drew on CD4+ T cells sorted from blood, taken at week 0. The chain uses TRBV29-1 and TRBJ1-2; 10 bases map to TRBD1. The sequence was collected from a human donor with alopecia areata. CDR3 protein: CSVEGSRDRGYGYTF. DNA for the CDR3: TGCAGCGTTGAAGGCAGTCGGGACAGGGGCTATGGCTACACCTTC.